Reported below is one T cell receptor beta chain. This clonotype was detected only a few times. Its antigen has not been determined. Base qualities are not recorded, but no much larger clone differs from it by a single base. This specimen comes from a study of T cell repertoires in cytomegalovirus infection (dated 2019 in TCRdb). Regarding the complete study: Donor HLA type was relevant to the analysis, because carriage of CMV infection together with the matching HLA type was indicated by public TCR beta signatures.

Germline trimming: 0 bases from V, 4 bases from J; junction bases outside gene matches: 9. Based on the germline V gene, the CDR1 and CDR2 sequences are SGHRS and YFSETQ. Including the terminal cysteine and phenylalanine, the CDR3 comprises 16 residues. CDR3 DNA is the only sequence kept; it has 48 bases, read in frame from the first base. The instrument given in TCRdb is Illumina HiSeq 1500. TCRdb took the public reads, trimmed them with fastp at Q25, ran MiXCR for clone calling and kept in-frame beta chains. Duplicate CDR3 protein sequences are folded into a single record with the most common DNA and genes. The sample records under 200,000 distinct CDR3 sequences, less than 9.5% of which are singletons. Roughly 5% of the sample rests with the top ten. Here is what the overall study found, with its caveats: In both this cohort and an independent cohort of 352 donors, the cumulative frequency of public TCR beta family members distinguished carriers of CMV infection plus the relevant HLA type. The ex vivo response was dominated by HLA-C-restricted CMV-specific TCR beta clonotypes, and the single most frequent clonotype in two of eight donors was supplied by these HLA-C-restricted clonotypes.

Sequencing input: PBMCs. The chain is assembled from TRBV5-1 and TRBJ1-2, with 7 junctional bases fitting TRBD1. The receptor comes from a human donor in good health (CMV status not recorded). Some clones in this sample may be carry-over from other donors' samples. The encoded CDR3 is CASSLDLRDRVYGYTF. The DNA is as follows: TGCGCCAGCAGCTTGGACCTACGAGACAGGGTCTATGGCTACACCTTC.